These 31 T cell receptor beta chains came from one sample sequenced in a study of blood T cells in healthy people across ages. A second about 7 to 11 cycle PCR used barcoded and J-beta primers. TCRdb called the 5' RACE reads again in MiXCR, with one record for every CDR3 protein. Of hundreds of thousands of distinct CDR3 sequences in the sample, around three fifths were seen once. The sample consisted of blood. Receptor source: a man between 60 and 70 years old in good health.

This clonotype was counted between two and nine times. V and J are TRBV7-2 and TRBJ2-5; the D gene is possibly TRBD1 (6 bases). Trimming left V 1 base short and J 4 bases short, with 13 bases between. CDR1 is SGHTA and CDR2 is FQGNSA in the germline V gene. The CDR3 runs 15 residues. The DNA for the CDR3 is TGTGCCAGCAGCTTAGGAGGGGGTAGCCCAGAGACCCAGTACTTC. The encoded protein is CASSLGGGSPETQYF.

V usage is TRBV12-3 or TRBV12-4 and J usage is TRBJ2-3; D is ambiguous. This CDR3 has 12 amino acids. V was clipped by 2 bases and J by 6 bases, with 6 bases between them. The CDR3 nucleotides read TGTGCCAGCAGTTTATTGGCGGATACGCAGTATTTT. Its translation is CASSLLADTQYF.

The chain links TRBV7-8 to TRBJ2-1, with D unresolved. The CDR3 is 11 amino acids. Germline V gene sequence: CDR1 SGHVS, CDR2 FQNEAQ. The germline V and J ends were trimmed by 3 bases and 7 bases, with 4 bases remaining between them. CDR3 protein: CASSFQNEQFF. CDR3 DNA sequence: TGTGCCAGCAGCTTTCAGAATGAGCAGTTCTTC.

The gene calls are TRBV11-2 and TRBJ2-5; 7 nucleotides align to TRBD1. Germline V gene lookup returns CDR1 SGHAT and CDR2 FQNNGV. J gave up 1 base and V 5 bases, and 7 bases lay outside the gene matches. CDR3 length: 15 residues. This CDR3 is CASSITGTVQETQYF. CDR3 DNA: TGTGCCAGCAGCATAACTGGGACAGTCCAAGAGACCCAGTACTTC.

This clonotype has just a few counts. The rearrangement uses TRBV20-1 and TRBJ2-5; perhaps TRBD2 as D (5 bases). The CDR3 totals 16 residues. Trimming left V 2 bases short and J 5 bases short, with 21 bases between. CDR1 DFQATT and CDR2 SNEGSKA come from the germline V gene (reference sequence). CDR3 sequence (DNA): TGCAGTGCTAGACCTATTGGCGGACTTCGGTGGGAGACCCAGTACTTC. It codes for CSARPIGGLRWETQYF.

This clonotype turned up a few times. This chain uses TRBV4-1 with TRBJ2-4; 7 bases match TRBD1. V gave up 0 bases and J gave up 10 bases; unmatched junction bases: 12. CDR1 and CDR2 (germline): MGHRA, YSYEKL. The CDR3 sequence is 16 residues long. In nucleotides, the CDR3 is TGCGCCAGCAGCCAAGATCCCTTCCCGACAGGGAGAATTCAGTACTTC. Its protein product is CASSQDPFPTGRIQYF.

The chain employs TRBV5-1 and TRBJ2-5; a weak D match, TRBD1 (7 bases). The CDR3 consists of 15 residues. Germline CDR1 is SGHRS and CDR2 is YFSETQ. V was cut by 6 bases and J by 4 bases, with 19 bases left in between. The CDR3 bases are TGCGCCAGCACCACCGCAGGGGGGTTCGGAGAGACCCAGTACTTC. Residues: CASTTAGGFGETQYF.

This clonotype was detected many times. The rearrangement uses TRBV18 and TRBJ1-2, with TRBD1 identical over 8 bases. The CDR3 has 13 amino acids. With 3 bases clipped from V and 4 bases from J, the junction kept 1 base outside the gene matches. Germline V lookup: CDR1 KGHSH, CDR2 LQKENI. This CDR3 is CASSPGQGYGYTF. The CDR3 DNA is TGTGCCAGCTCACCCGGACAGGGCTATGGCTACACCTTC.

The chain couples TRBV6-1 to TRBJ1-2, with unresolved D. The CDR3 totals 12 residues. Germline lookup yields CDR1 MNHNS and CDR2 SASEGT. V lost 8 bases and J lost 9, with 16 bases in between. CDR3 coding DNA: TGTGCCAGCGGAAGAAGAGGAGAAAGCTACACCTTC. It codes for CASGRRGESYTF.

The rearrangement joins TRBV20-1 to TRBJ2-1, with D tentatively TRBD1 (5 bases). Trimming shortened V by 1 base and J by 7 bases, and 23 bases separated the two germline ends. This CDR3 has 17 amino acids. CDR1 DFQATT and CDR2 SNEGSKA come from the germline V gene (reference sequence). For the CDR3, the DNA is TGCAGTGCTAGAGTACCACCCCAGGGCGTTAGTGGGAATGAGCAGTTCTTC. Amino acid sequence: CSARVPPQGVSGNEQFF.

This clonotype was seen a few times. This chain links TRBV4-2 with TRBJ1-6; D perhaps matches TRBD1 (5 bases). Deletions cut 1 base from V and 9 bases from J, with 10 bases between. CDR1 and CDR2 from the germline V gene are LGHNA and YNFKEQ. CDR3 length: 14 amino acids. Here the CDR3 DNA reads TGTGCCAGCAGCCAAGGGGGACGGAGTTCACCCCTCCACTTT. Its protein is CASSQGGRSSPLHF.

This chain joins TRBV7-9 and TRBJ2-5; D unresolved. Germline V gene lookup returns CDR1 SEHNR and CDR2 FQNEAQ (reference sequence). CDR3 length: 15 residues. V lost 5 bases and J 1 base, leaving 14 bases between the germline ends. The CDR3 spells CASSPRWNIQETQYF. The CDR3 nucleotides read TGTGCCAGCAGCCCCCGCTGGAACATCCAAGAGACCCAGTACTTC. The full variable domain, completed using reference TRBV7-9 and TRBJ2-5, is DTGVSQNPRHKITKRGQNVTFRCDPISEHNRLYWYRQTLGQGPEFLTYFQNEAQLEKSRLLSDRFSAERPKGSFSTLEIQRTEQGDSAMYLCASSPRWNIQETQYFGPGTRLLVL.

The genes are TRBV20-1 and TRBJ2-5; 12 nucleotides match TRBD2. CDR3 size: 16 residues. In germline, CDR1 is DFQATT, CDR2 SNEGSKA (reference sequence). The V segment lost 7 bases and the J segment 2 bases; nucleotides outside the gene matches: 11. The CDR3 nucleotides are TGCAGTGTACTACCCACTAGCGGGGGGTTACAAGAGACCCAGTACTTC. Protein product: CSVLPTSGGLQETQYF.

This clonotype was picked up many times. The V gene is TRBV12-3 or TRBV12-4, the J gene TRBJ2-3, with D perhaps matching TRBD1 (5 bases). The CDR3 sequence is 15 residues long. V dropped 7 bases and J dropped 4 bases, with 18 bases sitting between them. The CDR3 nucleotides are TGTGCCAGCAAATGGACAAGGGGCAGAGCAGATACGCAGTATTTT. It specifies CASKWTRGRADTQYF.

This chain links TRBV20-1 with TRBJ1-2; TRBD1 matches at 7 bases. J lost 7 bases, V lost 6 bases, and 5 bases had no gene match. There are 11 residues in the CDR3. Germline CDR1 is DFQATT and CDR2 is SNEGSKA (reference sequence). The CDR3: CSAGTATGYTF. CDR3 DNA: TGCAGTGCCGGGACAGCTACTGGCTACACCTTC.

The sample holds many counts of this clonotype. V and J are TRBV7-2 and TRBJ2-1, with 15 bases identical to TRBD2. V lost 5 bases to trimming and J lost 8 bases; unmatched junction nucleotides: 10. This CDR3 has 17 amino acids. The germline V gene has CDR1 SGHTA and CDR2 FQGNSA. The CDR3 reads CASSPGGGLAGGYEQFF. Here the CDR3 DNA reads TGTGCCAGCAGCCCAGGCGGGGGACTAGCGGGGGGCTATGAGCAGTTCTTC.

The count of this clonotype is one. The chain employs TRBV20-1 and TRBJ2-7; 8 bases are a match to TRBD1. The V gene's germline CDR1 is DFQATT and CDR2 SNEGSKA (reference sequence). V gave up 7 bases and J gave up 0 bases; unmatched junction bases: 11. The length of the CDR3 is 15 residues. The CDR3 sequence is CSVQTGTGLSYEQYF. The CDR3 DNA reads TGCAGTGTTCAAACCGGGACAGGCCTCTCCTACGAGCAGTACTTC.

This clonotype was seen a handful of times. The V and J genes are TRBV6-6 and TRBJ2-5; the D is unclear. The ends were cut back, 5 bases at V and 2 bases at J, with 9 bases in the middle. This CDR3 spans 13 amino acids. Germline CDR1 and CDR2: MNHNY and SVGAGI (reference sequence). CDR3 sequence: CASSKDTQETQYF. The CDR3 coding sequence is TGTGCCAGCAGTAAGGATACTCAAGAGACCCAGTACTTC.

The V and J genes are TRBV11-3 and TRBJ2-4, with TRBD1 matching 9 bases. The J call is in doubt because the DNA end fits TRBJ2-7 better. CDR3 length: 16 amino acids. CDR1 SGHNT and CDR2 YENEEA come from the germline V gene. CDR3 coding DNA: TGTGCCAGCAGCTTAGGGAGCCCAATGACAGGGGGCGAGCAGTACTTC. Translation gives CASSLGSPMTGGEQYF.

This rearrangement joins TRBV12-3 or TRBV12-4 to TRBJ2-5; D might be TRBD2 (5 bases). The CDR3 totals 14 residues. V shed 0 bases and J shed 4 bases, with 9 bases lying between them. CDR3 amino acids: CASSLATGVETQYF. The CDR3 DNA reads TGTGCCAGCAGTTTAGCCACCGGGGTAGAGACCCAGTACTTC.

This chain connects TRBV29-1 to TRBJ2-6; the match to TRBD1 covers 9 bases. In germline, CDR1 is SQVTM, CDR2 ANQGSEA. The CDR3 is 15 amino acids. The CDR3 DNA is TGCGCAACCGGGACAGGGTGGACTGGGGCCAACGTCCTGACTTTC. Translated, it gives CATGTGWTGANVLTF. The whole variable domain, remainder taken from reference TRBV29-1 and TRBJ2-6, is SAVISQKPSRDICQRGTSLTIQCQVDSQVTMMFWYRQQPGQSLTLIATANQGSEATYESGFVIDKFPISRPNLTFSTLTVSNMSPEDSSIYLCATGTGWTGANVLTFGAGSRLTVL.

The chain recombines TRBV27 with TRBJ1-1; 9 bases map to TRBD1. V lost 9 bases to trimming and J lost 6 bases; unmatched junction nucleotides: 14. Germline CDR1 is MNHEY and CDR2 is SMNVEV (reference sequence). The CDR3 is made up of 15 amino acids. CDR3 region: CASKRTGGDNAEAFF. CDR3 coding DNA: TGTGCCAGTAAACGTACAGGGGGCGACAACGCTGAAGCTTTCTTT.

This sequence joins TRBV6-6 and TRBJ1-5; D is uncertain. Trimming pared 4 bases from V and 5 bases from J, leaving 15 bases between. This CDR3 contains 15 residues. Germline assignment: CDR1 MNHNY and CDR2 SVGAGI (reference sequence). The CDR3 loop is CASSSIGGYYQPQHF. CDR3 nucleotide sequence: TGTGCCAGCAGTTCCATAGGCGGTTACTATCAGCCCCAGCATTTT.

The chain couples TRBV20-1 to TRBJ2-7; TRBD1 might be the D (6 bases). In germline, CDR1 is DFQATT, CDR2 SNEGSKA (reference sequence). This CDR3 is 14 amino acids long. Trimming removed 0 bases from V and 3 bases from J, with 12 bases in between. The CDR3 loop is CSARDSGQRYEQYF. The CDR3 coding sequence is TGCAGTGCTAGAGATTCGGGACAACGCTACGAGCAGTACTTC.

The chain employs TRBV10-2 and TRBJ2-2, with 11 bases fitting TRBD2. CDR3 length equals 15 residues. The germline CDR1 and CDR2 sequences are WSHSY and SAAADI. V lost 5 bases to trimming and J lost 6 bases; unmatched junction nucleotides: 5. The CDR3 reads CASSLAGGLSGELFF. DNA for the CDR3: TGCGCCAGCAGTTTAGCGGGGGGGCTCTCCGGGGAGCTGTTTTTT.

Ten or more counts support this clonotype. The V gene is TRBV28, the J gene TRBJ2-4; no definite D call. The CDR3 runs to 16 residues. V gave up 2 bases and J gave up 0 bases, with 11 bases separating them. Germline V gene lookup returns CDR1 MDHEN and CDR2 SYDVKM. CDR3 sequence reads: CASSLDGYLAKNIQYF. For the CDR3, the DNA is TGTGCCAGCAGTTTAGATGGATATCTAGCCAAAAACATTCAGTACTTC.

The chain combines TRBV11-2 with TRBJ2-5; D uncertain. The tail of the sequence fits TRBJ2-7 better, so the J call may be wrong. In germline, CDR1 is SGHAT, CDR2 FQNNGV. The CDR3 runs to 12 residues. The CDR3 reads CASSAVVSEQYF. DNA of the CDR3: TGTGCCAGCAGCGCGGTGGTTTCCGAGCAGTACTTC.

On this clonotype itself: A much larger clone sits a single nucleotide away, making a read error possible. V gene TRBV7-2 combines with J gene TRBJ2-7; D remains ambiguous. The germline V gene has CDR1 SGHTA and CDR2 FQGNSA. The CDR3 runs to 14 residues. Trimming took off 1 base at V and 0 bases at J, with 7 bases between the two ends. The CDR3 DNA is TGTGCCAGCAGCTTAGAGCCTGGCTCCTACGAGCAGTACTTC. Translated, it gives CASSLEPGSYEQYF.

The chain links TRBV5-6 to TRBJ2-3, with 7 bases that match TRBD1. V lost 3 bases to trimming and J lost 0 bases; unmatched junction nucleotides: 10. The germline V gene has CDR1 SGHDT and CDR2 YYEEEE. This CDR3 has 17 residues. The CDR3 here is CASSSGPGTASTDTQYF. In DNA form, the CDR3 reads TGTGCCAGCAGCTCGGGGCCCGGGACAGCGAGCACAGATACGCAGTATTTT.

This chain links TRBV25-1 with TRBJ2-3; 8 bases agree with TRBD1. V lost 6 bases to trimming and J lost 1 base; unmatched junction nucleotides: 6. In germline, CDR1 is MGHDK, CDR2 SYGVNS. The CDR3 covers 15 residues. The CDR3 reads CASSRQGRGTDTQYF. Written as DNA, the CDR3 is TGTGCCAGCAGCAGACAGGGGCGAGGCACAGATACGCAGTATTTT.

The sample holds a few counts of this clonotype. This sequence joins TRBV29-1 and TRBJ2-5; no definite D call. V lost 1 base and J 4 bases, leaving 10 bases between the germline ends. Germline V CDR1 and CDR2: SQVTM, ANQGSEA. This CDR3 is 13 amino acids long. CDR3 amino acids: CSVEVGGTETQYF. Written as DNA, the CDR3 is TGCAGCGTTGAAGTAGGCGGAACAGAGACCCAGTACTTC.